This TCR beta chain was identified during a study of early T cells in non-severe SARS-CoV-2 infection. Study context: Unsorted whole blood bulk RNA was sequenced, with unpaired chains. General observations from the study: Anti-spike CD8 specificities were favored by VDJdb matching, whose results missed private and CD4 specificities.

A remark on this clonotype: Its cognate antigen is unknown.

The CDR3 is made up of 13 amino acids. V shed 7 bases and J shed 5 bases, with 14 bases lying between them. Per germline, CDR1 SQVTM and CDR2 ANQGSEA. Unique molecular identifiers tagged individual cDNA molecules. MiXCR, run by TCRdb on the 5' RACE reads, gives a single entry per CDR3 protein. The repertoire includes about 56,000 distinct CDR3 sequences, roughly 10% of them detected once, and under 7.5% sits in the top ten. Source material: whole blood. The rearrangement links TRBV29-1 to TRBJ2-2; unclear D gene. The clonotype comes from an adult who was a healthcare worker with PCR-confirmed SARS-CoV-2 infection or an uninfected control (not recorded which). CDR3 loop: CSGDSASTGELFF. The CDR3 coding sequence is TGCAGCGGCGACTCCGCTTCAACCGGGGAGCTGTTTTTT.